Listed here are 24 T cell receptor beta chains from one sample, sequenced in a study of blood T cell repertoires in COVID-19 (dated by TCRdb to the early 2020s). Library creation used the immunoSEQ multiplex PCR assay. TCRdb took this table from immuneACCESS and kept in-frame rearrangements with V and J called. Such tables lack part of the clones; where checked against another copy, unresolved V genes explain under half of the gap, and the rest is unexplained. A total of fewer than 110,000 clones appear in this sample, roughly 92% of them only once. The ten top clones hold 5% to 6% of the sample. The sequenced sample was peripheral blood. These receptors were obtained from a man aged 50 to 60 with active COVID-19.

The chain employs TRBV2 and TRBJ2-3; 8 nucleotides line up with TRBD1. Germline CDR1 and CDR2: SNHLY and FYNNEI. The CDR3 is made up of 14 amino acids. V lost 7 bases and J lost 2; bases outside the gene matches: 5. CDR3 loop: CASTGQGDTDTQYF. CDR3 bases: TGTGCCAGCACCGGACAGGGAGACACAGATACGCAGTATTTT.

The chain uses TRBV29-1 and TRBJ1-1; possible D gene TRBD1, 6 bases. The CDR3 is 12 residues long. The V gene lost 5 bases and the J gene lost 1 base, with 8 bases spanning the gap. Looked up from germline, CDR1 is SQVTM and CDR2 is ANQGSEA. The CDR3 loop is CSVHRENTEAFF. The CDR3 DNA is TGCAGCGTTCACAGGGAGAACACTGAAGCTTTCTTT.

The sample holds one count of this clone. The chain joins TRBV25-1 to TRBJ1-3; the D is unclear. The CDR3 consists of 13 residues. V lost 6 bases, J lost 8 bases, and 14 bases lay in between. Germline CDR1 is MGHDK and CDR2 is SYGVNS. In DNA form, the CDR3 reads TGTGCCAGCAGCGACGGGGTCTGGGACACCATATATTTT. Protein sequence: CASSDGVWDTIYF.

This clone has only one observation. The rearrangement joins TRBV5-1 to TRBJ1-2; TRBD1 matches at 9 bases. This CDR3 contains 15 residues. Trimming at V came to 3 bases and at J to 1 base, leaving 4 bases not matched to a gene. From germline, CDR1 is SGHRS and CDR2 YFSETQ. CDR3 sequence reads: CASSSPGQGNYGYTF. In DNA form, the CDR3 reads TGCGCCAGCAGCTCCCCGGGACAGGGTAACTATGGCTACACCTTC. Based on the CDR3 plus reference TRBV5-1 and TRBJ1-2, the full variable domain is KAGVTQTPRYLIKTRGQQVTLSCSPISGHRSVSWYQQTPGQGLQFLFEYFSETQRNKGNFPGRFSGRQFSNSRSEMNVSTLELGDSALYLCASSSPGQGNYGYTFGSGTRLTVV.

CDR3 sequence (DNA): TGTGCCAGTAGTGTCAGGGGCGGTTTGCACACTGAAGCTTTCTTT. Amino acid sequence: CASSVRGGLHTEAFF. The V gene is TRBV19, the J gene TRBJ1-1; tentatively, D is TRBD1 (6 bases). This CDR3 spans 15 amino acids. Trimming pared 5 bases from V and 3 bases from J, leaving 16 bases between. Germline V lookup: CDR1 LNHDA, CDR2 SQIVND (reference sequence).

This chain uses TRBV12-3 or TRBV12-4 with TRBJ2-7; D remains unclear. CDR3 length: 13 amino acids. V was pared by 2 bases and J by 7 bases, with 12 bases between. The chain's CDR3 is CASSLHAGVEQYF. The CDR3 nucleotides read TGTGCCAGCAGTTTACACGCAGGCGTAGAGCAGTACTTC.

The chain couples TRBV7-8 to TRBJ2-3, with TRBD2 as a possible D gene (6 bases). Germline CDR1 SGHVS, CDR2 FQNEAQ. The CDR3 runs to 16 residues. V dropped 2 bases and J dropped 0 bases, with 12 bases sitting between them. The CDR3 loop reads CASSLKLATSTDTQYF. CDR3 sequence (DNA): TGTGCCAGCAGCTTAAAACTAGCCACTAGCACAGATACGCAGTATTTT.

The chain has TRBV27 and TRBJ2-7; no clear D gene. Trimming removed 8 bases at V and 1 base at J, with 9 bases between. In germline, CDR1 is MNHEY, CDR2 SMNVEV (reference sequence). The CDR3 has 12 residues. Written as DNA, the CDR3 is TGTGCCAGCGGCCGACAATCCTACGAGCAGTACTTC. Its protein product is CASGRQSYEQYF.

This chain links TRBV5-1 with TRBJ1-4, with 10 bases aligning to TRBD1. This CDR3 comprises 15 residues. V lost 0 bases to trimming and J lost 8 bases; unmatched junction nucleotides: 4. Germline CDR1 reads SGHRS; CDR2 reads YFSETQ. CDR3 in amino acids: CASSLEGQGFEKLFF. CDR3 in DNA: TGCGCCAGCAGCTTGGAGGGACAGGGGTTCGAAAAACTGTTTTTT.

V gene TRBV5-1 combines with J gene TRBJ2-1; 13 positions agree with TRBD2. J gave up 8 bases and V 0 bases, and 8 bases lay outside the gene matches. The CDR3 sequence is 17 residues long. Germline V lookup: CDR1 SGHRS, CDR2 YFSETQ. CDR3 coding DNA: TGCGCCAGCAGCTTGGGGACTAGCGGGAGTAAGGCCGATGAGCAGTTCTTC. It is translated as CASSLGTSGSKADEQFF.

This rearrangement joins TRBV10-3 to TRBJ1-1; D call uncertain. Trimming shortened V by 5 bases and J by 1 base, and 8 bases separated the two germline ends. From germline, CDR1 is ENHRY and CDR2 SYGVKD. CDR3 length equals 13 residues. CDR3 DNA sequence: TGTGCCATCAGTCGATCAGGGAACACTGAAGCTTTCTTT. The encoded protein is CAISRSGNTEAFF.

This chain links TRBV6-2 or TRBV6-3 with TRBJ1-1; possible D gene TRBD1, 6 bases. Trimming removed 6 bases at V and 6 bases at J, with 14 bases between. Germline values: CDR1 MNHEY, CDR2 SVGEGT. This CDR3 is built from 13 residues. This CDR3 is CASRPSGAPEAFF. The CDR3 DNA follows: TGTGCCAGCAGGCCTTCAGGGGCGCCTGAAGCTTTCTTT.

The rearrangement joins TRBV9 to TRBJ2-2, with 7 bases aligning to TRBD2. This CDR3 is 16 amino acids long. With V trimmed by 3 bases and J by 5 bases, 10 bases remained unmatched. CDR1 is SGDLS and CDR2 is YYNGEE in the germline V gene. CDR3 nucleotide sequence: TGTGCCAGCAGCGCCCAGGCGGGGGTTGAGACCGGGGAGCTGTTTTTT. Encoded protein: CASSAQAGVETGELFF.

A single count supports this clone. The chain links TRBV4-1 to TRBJ1-4, with 10 nucleotides matching TRBD1. The CDR3 is made up of 16 amino acids. The V segment lost 3 bases and the J segment 6 bases; nucleotides outside the gene matches: 7. From germline, CDR1 is MGHRA and CDR2 YSYEKL. CDR3 loop: CASSHPGGTGDEKLFF. The CDR3 DNA sequence: TGCGCCAGCAGCCATCCAGGGGGGACAGGGGATGAAAAACTGTTTTTT.

The rearrangement uses TRBV18 and TRBJ1-4; 10 positions agree with TRBD1. This CDR3 is built from 15 residues. The germline CDR1 and CDR2 sequences are KGHSH and LQKENI. J lost 5 bases, V lost 6 bases, and 6 bases had no gene match. CDR3 sequence (DNA): TGTGCCAGCTCGCACGGGACAGGGGACAATGAAAAACTGTTTTTT. It codes for CASSHGTGDNEKLFF.

This clone appeared once. The chain recombines TRBV29-1 with TRBJ2-3, with 7 nucleotides matching TRBD2. In germline, CDR1 is SQVTM, CDR2 ANQGSEA. With 7 bases clipped from V and 0 bases from J, the junction kept 4 bases outside the gene matches. The CDR3 sequence is 13 residues long. The CDR3 bases are TGCAGCGCCACTAGCGCGAGCACAGATACGCAGTATTTT. It translates to CSATSASTDTQYF.

The genes are TRBV6-5 and TRBJ1-5, with 7 bases aligning to TRBD1. The CDR3 sequence is 15 residues long. Germline CDR1 and CDR2: MNHEY and SVGAGI. Trimming removed 7 bases from V and 4 bases from J; junction bases left unmatched: 10. The CDR3 loop is CASTPTGQTNQPQHF. Written as DNA, the CDR3 is TGTGCCAGCACACCTACGGGACAGACAAATCAGCCCCAGCATTTT.

V gene TRBV6-2 or TRBV6-3 combines with J gene TRBJ2-3; D is perhaps TRBD2 (5 bases). V gave up 5 bases and J gave up 0 bases, with 15 bases separating them. CDR1 MNHEY and CDR2 SVGEGT come from the germline V gene. This CDR3 comprises 16 residues. In DNA form, the CDR3 reads TGTGCCAGCAGTCCCGGCGGGTTCCATAGCACAGATACGCAGTATTTT. Protein sequence: CASSPGGFHSTDTQYF.

The V call is TRBV28, the J call TRBJ2-7, with unresolved D. Germline CDR1 is MDHEN and CDR2 is SYDVKM. This CDR3 spans 14 amino acids. V was shortened by 2 bases and J by 2 bases, with 10 bases between the two germline ends. The CDR3 DNA reads TGTGCCAGCAGTTTAACCAGGATTGCCTACGAGCAGTACTTC. It translates to CASSLTRIAYEQYF. Full variable domain (rest looked up from reference TRBV28 and TRBJ2-7): DVKVTQSSRYLVKRTGEKVFLECVQDMDHENMFWYRQDPGLGLRLIYFSYDVKMKEKGDIPEGYSVSREKKERFSLILESASTNQTSMYLCASSLTRIAYEQYFGPGTRLTVT.

The rearrangement joins TRBV7-9 to TRBJ1-2; 8 nucleotides align to TRBD1. Germline loops: CDR1 SEHNR, CDR2 FQNEAQ (reference sequence). This CDR3 comprises 12 residues. Trimming took 5 bases from V and 13 from J; bases not matched to a gene: 9. CDR3 sequence (DNA): TGTGCCAGCAGCGCAGACAGGGGAGGAGGCACCTTC. Protein product: CASSADRGGGTF. The variable domain in full, with the rest retrieved from reference TRBV7-9 and TRBJ1-2, is DTGVSQNPRHKITKRGQNVTFRCDPISEHNRLYWYRQTLGQGPEFLTYFQNEAQLEKSRLLSDRFSAERPKGSFSTLEIQRTEQGDSAMYLCASSADRGGGTFGSGTRLTVV.

The chain recombines TRBV30 with TRBJ2-2; no definite D call. Looked up from germline, CDR1 is GTSNPN and CDR2 is SVGIG (reference sequence). V dropped 8 bases and J dropped 1 base, with 14 bases sitting between them. The CDR3 totals 14 residues. For the CDR3, the DNA is TGTGCCACCCTCCCCCTACTGAACACCGGGGAGCTGTTTTTT. It codes for CATLPLLNTGELFF.

The V gene is TRBV10-2, the J gene TRBJ2-7; TRBD2 matches 11 bases. The V gene's germline CDR1 is WSHSY and CDR2 SAAADI. This CDR3 is built from 16 residues. J gave up 3 bases and V 1 base, and 5 bases lay outside the gene matches. The chain's CDR3 is CASSELLAGVVYEQYF. CDR3 coding DNA: TGCGCCAGCAGTGAGTTACTAGCGGGAGTTGTCTACGAGCAGTACTTC.

This chain links TRBV19 with TRBJ2-5; a weak D match, TRBD1 (6 bases). Germline V gene lookup returns CDR1 LNHDA and CDR2 SQIVND (reference sequence). With 6 bases removed from V and 5 bases from J, the gap between germline ends came to 13 bases. This CDR3 comprises 13 residues. This chain's CDR3 is CASSVERGETQYF. In DNA form, the CDR3 reads TGTGCCAGTAGCGTGGAGAGGGGGGAGACCCAGTACTTC.

The chain recombines TRBV6-1 with TRBJ2-5; TRBD2 agrees at 13 bases. With V trimmed by 3 bases and J by 1 base, 5 bases remained unmatched. Germline lookup yields CDR1 MNHNS and CDR2 SASEGT. This CDR3 comprises 17 residues. CDR3 region: CASSDWGLAGLQETQYF. As DNA, the CDR3 is TGTGCCAGCAGTGACTGGGGACTAGCGGGACTCCAAGAGACCCAGTACTTC.